These 25 T cell receptor beta chains came from one sample sequenced in a study of a mutant IDH1 vaccine in newly diagnosed glioma. Some clones are missing from TCRdb's copy, which holds only in-frame ones; the method was immunoSEQ multiplex PCR. Here the sample spans over 25,000 clones, about 85% being singletons. Described time point: baseline, week 1 (first vaccination visit). Treatment indicated: pre-vaccination baseline after standard-of-care therapy. The sequencing here drew on PBMCs, taken from a glioma patient treated with radiotherapy, temozolomide or both. Receptors were obtained from a woman aged 35 to 49 with glioma.

The CDR3 nucleotides read TGTGCCAGCAGCCAAGATAGAGGGATGGTAGCGGGATACAATGAGCAGTTCTTC. The encoded protein is CASSQDRGMVAGYNEQFF. The chain joins TRBV4-2 to TRBJ2-1; 8 nucleotides align to TRBD2. This CDR3 spans 18 amino acids. Losses at the gene ends were 0 bases for V and 4 bases for J; bases not matched to a gene: 11. CDR1 and CDR2 (germline): LGHNA, YNFKEQ.

This chain joins TRBV10-3 and TRBJ2-5, with D maybe TRBD1 (6 bases). The CDR3 has 15 residues. Germline V CDR1 and CDR2: ENHRY, SYGVKD. V was cut by 2 bases and J by 1 base, with 11 bases left in between. The CDR3 spells CAISEPGAGQETQYF. The CDR3 DNA is TGTGCCATCAGTGAGCCAGGGGCAGGCCAAGAGACCCAGTACTTC.

The CDR3 loop is CASSESLAGVNTGELFF. The CDR3 DNA is TGTGCCAGCAGTGAATCTCTAGCGGGAGTGAACACCGGGGAGCTGTTTTTT. The chain uses TRBV2 and TRBJ2-2; 10 nucleotides line up with TRBD2. V shed 2 bases and J 1 base; nucleotides not matched to a gene: 4. There are 17 residues in the CDR3. CDR1 is SNHLY, CDR2 FYNNEI, per germline.

The chain recombines TRBV29-1 with TRBJ2-1, with a weak D call TRBD2 (6 bases). In germline, CDR1 is SQVTM, CDR2 ANQGSEA. The CDR3 is made up of 13 amino acids. With 7 bases removed from V and 7 bases from J, the gap between germline ends came to 17 bases. CDR3 bases: TGCAGCGAACGACAGTTGGGGGGTAATGAGCAGTTCTTC. It yields the protein CSERQLGGNEQFF.

This clone was observed a handful of times. The J gene is TRBJ2-1, the V gene TRBV4-1; D ambiguous. V was trimmed by 1 base and J by 14 bases, leaving 18 bases between them. Germline V gene lookup returns CDR1 MGHRA and CDR2 YSYEKL. The CDR3 contains 14 residues. This CDR3 is CASSQVVWAGREFF. CDR3 sequence (DNA): TGCGCCAGCAGCCAAGTCGTTTGGGCTGGACGGGAGTTCTTC.

The V gene is TRBV2, the J gene TRBJ2-1; 8 bases match TRBD2. Germline loops: CDR1 SNHLY, CDR2 FYNNEI. With V trimmed by 5 bases and J by 3 bases, 6 bases remained unmatched. The CDR3 is 15 residues long. CDR3 in amino acids: CASSPTSGLYNEQFF. The DNA for the CDR3 is TGTGCCAGCAGTCCAACTAGCGGCCTCTACAATGAGCAGTTCTTC.

This rearrangement joins TRBV5-4 to TRBJ2-3; D is perhaps TRBD1 (5 bases). CDR1 and CDR2 (germline): SGHNT, YYREEE (reference sequence). The V gene lost 0 bases and the J gene lost 3 bases, with 8 bases spanning the gap. The CDR3 spans 14 residues. The CDR3 DNA follows: TGTGCCAGCAGCTTGGACCAGGGTACAGATACGCAGTATTTT. This encodes CASSLDQGTDTQYF.

This clone showed up just once. This sequence joins TRBV27 and TRBJ1-1, with D unresolved. Trimming removed 5 bases at V and 1 base at J, with 14 bases between. This CDR3 spans 15 amino acids. Germline V CDR1 and CDR2: MNHEY, SMNVEV (reference sequence). CDR3 region: CASSLTPPENTEAFF. The CDR3 DNA reads TGTGCCAGCAGTCTTACTCCACCCGAGAACACTGAAGCTTTCTTT.

The chain uses TRBV6-6 and TRBJ2-3; D is undetermined. With 6 bases removed from V and 1 base from J, the gap between germline ends came to 11 bases. From germline, CDR1 is MNHNY and CDR2 SVGAGI (reference sequence). CDR3 length: 14 amino acids. CDR3 nucleotide sequence: TGTGCCAGCAGAGACACGGGCGGCACAGATACGCAGTATTTT. It encodes CASRDTGGTDTQYF.

The V call is TRBV10-2, the J call TRBJ1-3; the match to TRBD1 covers 10 bases. Trimming took 7 bases from V and 1 from J; bases not matched to a gene: 7. The CDR3 covers 16 residues. CDR1 is WSHSY and CDR2 is SAAADI in the germline V gene. Here the CDR3 reads CASTPGQGWSGNTIYF. DNA of the CDR3: TGCGCCAGCACTCCGGGACAGGGGTGGTCTGGAAACACCATATATTTT.

The chain couples TRBV4-1 to TRBJ1-2, with a possible D match to TRBD1 (5 bases). The V end was cut by 0 bases, the J end by 7 bases, with 15 bases between. The CDR3 loop spans 15 amino acids. Germline CDR1 MGHRA, CDR2 YSYEKL. The CDR3, as DNA: TGCGCCAGCAGCCAAGAAGGCAGCGGTGGGGCTGGCTACACCTTC. This translates into CASSQEGSGGAGYTF.

The J gene is TRBJ2-2, the V gene TRBV4-1; 11 nucleotides line up with TRBD2. CDR3 length: 18 amino acids. The germline gives CDR1 MGHRA, CDR2 YSYEKL. Trimming took 1 base from V and 7 from J; bases not matched to a gene: 11. In DNA form, the CDR3 reads TGCGCCAGCAGCCAAGGGCGGGGGTTAGCGGGAGGGCTCGGGGAGCTGTTTTTT. Its translation: CASSQGRGLAGGLGELFF.

This clone was counted between two and nine times. The chain employs TRBV6-5 and TRBJ1-3; D gene unclear. Per germline, CDR1 MNHEY and CDR2 SVGAGI. CDR3 length: 14 residues. The V and J ends lost 8 bases and 0 bases respectively, with 11 bases between them. CDR3 protein: CASVGVGSGNTIYF. The CDR3 nucleotides read TGTGCCAGCGTCGGGGTGGGCTCTGGAAACACCATATATTTT.

V gene TRBV28 combines with J gene TRBJ2-7; D gene uncertain. CDR1 MDHEN and CDR2 SYDVKM come from the germline V gene. The V and J ends lost 6 bases and 3 bases respectively, with 15 bases between them. This CDR3 contains 14 residues. The CDR3 protein is CASRSSRPNYEQYF. For the CDR3, the DNA is TGTGCCAGCAGAAGTAGTAGGCCCAACTACGAGCAGTACTTC.

This clone has only one observation. The V gene is TRBV7-2, the J gene TRBJ2-7; D ambiguous. V was cut by 1 base and J by 3 bases, with 7 bases left in between. The CDR3 consists of 13 residues. Germline V gene data show CDR1 as SGHTA and CDR2 as FQGNSA. CDR3 region: CASSLERNYEQYF. For the CDR3, the DNA is TGTGCCAGCAGCTTAGAACGGAACTACGAGCAGTACTTC.

The chain combines TRBV5-1 with TRBJ2-7, with 10 positions matching TRBD1. Germline CDR1 reads SGHRS; CDR2 reads YFSETQ. The CDR3 runs to 15 residues. V shed 5 bases and J 3 bases; nucleotides not matched to a gene: 8. Here the CDR3 reads CASSHWDRGFYEQYF. The CDR3 coding sequence is TGCGCCAGCAGTCATTGGGACAGGGGCTTCTACGAGCAGTACTTC.

The rearrangement uses TRBV5-1 and TRBJ1-6, with a tentative D call TRBD1 (5 bases). The germline V gene encodes CDR1 SGHRS and CDR2 YFSETQ. Trimming took off 4 bases at V and 10 bases at J, with 21 bases between the two ends. The CDR3 consists of 16 residues. The CDR3 here is CASSPRAGDVGSPLHF. The CDR3 region has the DNA TGCGCCAGCAGCCCAAGGGCGGGGGATGTCGGATCACCCCTCCACTTT.

V and J are TRBV4-2 and TRBJ2-7, with D unclear. V lost 2 bases, J lost 0 bases, and 8 bases lay in between. The germline V gene has CDR1 LGHNA and CDR2 YNFKEQ. The CDR3 totals 14 residues. The CDR3 DNA is TGTGCCAGCAGCCAACCCGACCTCTCCTACGAGCAGTACTTC. Protein product: CASSQPDLSYEQYF.

A few counts support this clone. In DNA, the CDR3 is TGTGCCAGCAGTTTGGGACAGGGTTTGGATGGCTACACCTTC. Translated, it gives CASSLGQGLDGYTF. The rearrangement links TRBV28 to TRBJ1-2; 9 bases line up with TRBD1. J lost 6 bases, V lost 3 bases, and 5 bases had no gene match. The CDR3 covers 14 residues. Germline V CDR1 and CDR2: MDHEN, SYDVKM.

This clone was seen only a few times. This rearrangement joins TRBV6-5 to TRBJ1-2; maybe TRBD1 (6 bases). V lost 10 bases and J lost 5, with 23 bases in between. The germline CDR1 and CDR2 sequences are MNHEY and SVGAGI. This CDR3 comprises 15 residues. CDR3 sequence (DNA): TGTGCCACTGGACAGACCACCCCCGGCCTTTATGGCTACACCTTC. Amino acids: CATGQTTPGLYGYTF.

V gene TRBV10-3 combines with J gene TRBJ2-6, with TRBD1 as a possible D gene (6 bases). The CDR3 runs to 14 residues. Germline V lookup: CDR1 ENHRY, CDR2 SYGVKD. V was cut by 6 bases and J by 0 bases, with 6 bases left in between. The chain's CDR3 is CAIRDSSGANVLTF. As DNA, the CDR3 is TGTGCCATCAGGGACAGCTCTGGGGCCAACGTCCTGACTTTC.

In this sample, this clone turned up a few times. This chain connects TRBV7-9 to TRBJ2-3; 7 bases match TRBD2. The trim removed 1 base at V and 4 bases at J, leaving 2 bases unmatched. CDR3 length: 14 residues. Germline V gene sequence: CDR1 SEHNR, CDR2 FQNEAQ (reference sequence). The CDR3 DNA is TGTGCCAGCAGCTTAGGGCGGGAGTCAGATACGCAGTATTTT. Translated: CASSLGRESDTQYF.

V usage is TRBV7-6 and J usage is TRBJ1-2; a weak D match, TRBD1 (6 bases). The ends were cut back, 5 bases at V and 10 bases at J, with 14 bases in the middle. Germline V CDR1 and CDR2: SGHVS, FNYEAQ. The CDR3 has 12 residues. CDR3 nucleotides: TGTGCCAGCAGCCCGAGGGGGGTTTCCTACACCTTC. It codes for CASSPRGVSYTF.

The chain combines TRBV10-3 with TRBJ1-5, with TRBD1 matching 7 bases. With V trimmed by 5 bases and J by 7 bases, 11 bases remained unmatched. This CDR3 comprises 15 residues. Germline assignment: CDR1 ENHRY and CDR2 SYGVKD. CDR3 loop: CAISKGQTEGQPQHF. CDR3 bases: TGTGCCATCAGTAAGGGACAGACGGAGGGGCAGCCCCAGCATTTT.

The chain joins TRBV6-5 to TRBJ2-2, with D perhaps matching TRBD2 (7 bases). The CDR3 consists of 16 residues. Deletions cut 4 bases from V and 6 bases from J, with 18 bases between. Germline assignment: CDR1 MNHEY and CDR2 SVGAGI. The DNA of the CDR3 is TGTGCCAGCAGTTCCGTTTTGGCGGGGGCGGCCGGGGAGCTGTTTTTT. Its translation: CASSSVLAGAAGELFF.